Listed here are 17 T cell receptor beta chains from one sample, sequenced in a study of shared clonotypes between healthy human individuals. Using immunoSEQ multiplex PCR, the repertoire was profiled, and TCRdb retains in-frame clones only, with some absent. The sample has 2 million to 2.5 million clones, roughly 95% seen once. Sequenced material: naive CD4+ T cells sorted from blood. Specified subset: CD45RA+ positively selected. Every receptor here comes from a man between 18 and 35 years old in good health.

The chain is built from TRBV27 and TRBJ2-4; the match to TRBD2 covers 8 bases. J lost 8 bases, V lost 3 bases, and 3 bases had no gene match. The CDR3 spans 13 residues. The germline gives CDR1 MNHEY, CDR2 SMNVEV (reference sequence). This CDR3 is CASSFREGDIQYF. The CDR3 region has the DNA TGTGCCAGCAGTTTCCGGGAGGGAGACATTCAGTACTTC.

V and J are TRBV5-4 and TRBJ2-7; 8 bases map to TRBD2. The CDR3 spans 17 residues. Germline-derived CDR1 and CDR2 are SGHNT and YYREEE (reference sequence). The ends lost 4 bases at V and 0 bases at J; junction bases unmatched: 12. CDR3: CASSNRFTSGDSYEQYF. CDR3 DNA sequence: TGTGCCAGCAGCAACCGGTTTACTAGCGGCGACTCCTACGAGCAGTACTTC.

About this clone: The sample contains more than one DNA sequence encoding this CDR3. V and J are TRBV2 and TRBJ1-1; D is uncertain. The CDR3 length is 13 residues. The germline V gene encodes CDR1 SNHLY and CDR2 FYNNEI. V gave up 5 bases and J gave up 1 base, with 8 bases separating them. Here the CDR3 reads CASSSEGNTEAFF. The DNA of the CDR3 is TGTGCCAGCAGTTCGGAAGGGAACACTGAAGCTTTCTTT.

This sequence joins TRBV7-6 and TRBJ1-5; 8 positions agree with TRBD1. The CDR3 has 16 amino acids. The germline V gene has CDR1 SGHVS and CDR2 FNYEAQ. The V and J ends lost 10 bases and 1 base, in that order; junction bases with no gene match: 12. In DNA, the CDR3 is TGTGCCACCCGGACAGGGACGGTTTCCAGCAATCAGCCCCAGCATTTT. It translates to CATRTGTVSSNQPQHF.

The gene calls are TRBV5-1 and TRBJ1-1, with D maybe TRBD1 (5 bases). V was pared by 9 bases and J by 7 bases, with 22 bases between. The V gene's germline CDR1 is SGHRS and CDR2 YFSETQ. The CDR3 runs 14 residues. In DNA, the CDR3 is TGCGCCACCGCGGGGGTTCCCGGGGGATATGAAGCTTTCTTT. Residues: CATAGVPGGYEAFF. Full variable domain (missing parts from reference TRBV5-1 and TRBJ1-1): KAGVTQTPRYLIKTRGQQVTLSCSPISGHRSVSWYQQTPGQGLQFLFEYFSETQRNKGNFPGRFSGRQFSNSRSEMNVSTLELGDSALYLCATAGVPGGYEAFFGQGTRLTVV.

CDR3 sequence (DNA): TGTGCCAGCAGACTGGGACTAGCGGGGGGGCGGGAGACCCAGTACTTC. Its translation is CASRLGLAGGRETQYF. This rearrangement joins TRBV2 to TRBJ2-5, with 16 nucleotides matching TRBD2. Germline V gene data show CDR1 as SNHLY and CDR2 as FYNNEI. V lost 6 bases, J lost 5 bases, and 6 bases stayed unmatched. The CDR3 is 16 amino acids.

The V gene is TRBV11-2, the J gene TRBJ1-2; TRBD1 agrees at 7 bases. This CDR3 spans 13 amino acids. The V and J ends lost 6 bases and 4 bases, in that order; junction bases with no gene match: 5. From germline, CDR1 is SGHAT and CDR2 FQNNGV. This CDR3 reads CASSPGQFYGYTF. The CDR3 region has the DNA TGTGCCAGCAGTCCGGGACAGTTCTATGGCTACACCTTC.

The chain recombines TRBV28 with TRBJ1-3, with D perhaps TRBD1 (6 bases). CDR3 length: 14 amino acids. Germline CDR1 reads MDHEN; CDR2 reads SYDVKM. Deletions cut 5 bases from V and 0 bases from J, with 8 bases between. CDR3 nucleotide sequence: TGTGCCAGCAGTCGGGACACCTCTGGAAACACCATATATTTT. This translates into CASSRDTSGNTIYF.

With regard to this clone: Other DNA sequences from this sample encode an identical CDR3 as well. V is TRBV7-8 and J is TRBJ2-5; D remains ambiguous. V dropped 4 bases and J dropped 2 bases, with 8 bases sitting between them. Germline lookup yields CDR1 SGHVS and CDR2 FQNEAQ. The CDR3 is made up of 13 amino acids. Written as DNA, the CDR3 is TGTGCCAGCAGCTCTGGGCAACAAGAGACCCAGTACTTC. It codes for CASSSGQQETQYF.

The chain combines TRBV7-9 with TRBJ1-2, with a tentative D call TRBD1 (6 bases). Per germline, CDR1 SEHNR and CDR2 FQNEAQ (reference sequence). This CDR3 is 14 amino acids long. Between the trimmed V and J ends, which lost 5 bases and 0 bases, there was a span of 10 bases. CDR3 sequence (DNA): TGTGCCAGCAGCCTACAGGGCACTAACTATGGCTACACCTTC. Its translation is CASSLQGTNYGYTF.

The V call is TRBV10-1, the J call TRBJ2-7, with D tentatively TRBD1 (7 bases). The CDR3 extends over 13 amino acids. The V gene's germline CDR1 is WNHNN and CDR2 SYGVQD (reference sequence). The germline V and J ends were trimmed by 6 bases and 2 bases, with 11 bases remaining between them. The CDR3 region has the DNA TGCGCCAGCAGCCAGGGGGGAACCTACGAGCAGTACTTC. It encodes CASSQGGTYEQYF.

This chain uses TRBV5-1 with TRBJ2-1; 9 nucleotides line up with TRBD2. CDR3 length: 14 amino acids. The V gene's germline CDR1 is SGHRS and CDR2 YFSETQ. Germline trimming cut 6 bases from V and 7 bases from J; bases unmatched to any gene: 8. CDR3 amino acids: CASTAGGGANEQFF. The DNA of the CDR3 is TGCGCCAGCACCGCGGGCGGGGGGGCGAATGAGCAGTTCTTC.

The rearrangement uses TRBV6-5 and TRBJ1-1; D gene uncertain. Trimming stripped 5 bases from V and 1 base from J, with 8 bases between. CDR1 and CDR2 (germline): MNHEY, SVGAGI. The length of the CDR3 is 13 residues. The DNA for the CDR3 is TGTGCCAGCAGTCGACTGAGGAACACTGAAGCTTTCTTT. It translates to CASSRLRNTEAFF.

The chain employs TRBV6-6 and TRBJ2-1, with 12 positions matching TRBD2. Per the germline V gene, CDR1 is MNHNY and CDR2 is SVGAGI (reference sequence). With 5 bases clipped from V and 5 bases from J, the junction kept 4 bases outside the gene matches. The CDR3 has 15 amino acids. The DNA for the CDR3 is TGTGCCAGCAGTCTAGCGGGAGGGCCAAACAATGAGCAGTTCTTC. This codes for CASSLAGGPNNEQFF.

This chain links TRBV5-4 with TRBJ2-7, with 8 bases fitting TRBD2. Germline V gives CDR1 SGHNT, CDR2 YYREEE (reference sequence). Germline trimming cut 4 bases from V and 11 bases from J; bases unmatched to any gene: 11. The CDR3 has 13 amino acids. The CDR3 loop reads CASSTQPGGSEYF. The CDR3 DNA reads TGTGCCAGCAGCACCCAACCGGGGGGGTCGGAGTACTTC.

The chain is built from TRBV11-2 and TRBJ1-3, with 8 positions matching TRBD1. The CDR3 totals 15 residues. The V and J ends lost 5 bases and 2 bases, in that order; junction bases with no gene match: 5. The germline CDR1 and CDR2 sequences are SGHAT and FQNNGV. CDR3 bases: TGTGCCAGCAGCCCCACAGGGGGTACTGGAAACACCATATATTTT. It codes for CASSPTGGTGNTIYF.

As regards this clone: Within the sample, other DNA sequences also encode this same CDR3. The chain links TRBV6-5 to TRBJ2-3, with 8 bases lining up with TRBD2. Germline V gene lookup returns CDR1 MNHEY and CDR2 SVGAGI. V was pared by 2 bases and J by 1 base, with 2 bases of the junction left unmatched. The CDR3 consists of 15 residues. This chain's CDR3 is CASSYAGGGTDTQYF. The CDR3 DNA reads as TGTGCCAGCAGTTACGCGGGGGGAGGCACAGATACGCAGTATTTT.